These T cell receptor beta chains were read from a single sample in a study of cytomegalovirus exposure and HLA in healthy donors. Some clones are missing from TCRdb's copy, which holds only in-frame ones; the method was immunoSEQ multiplex PCR. This table holds about 130,000 clones. Input material: PBMCs. These receptors all stem from a man aged 18 to 30 in good health and CMV-seronegative. CDR3s include the opening cysteine and the closing phenylalanine or tryptophan. The D gene is left open where the match is weak.

d_gene: -
v_gene: TRBV10-3
j_gene: TRBJ2-7
len: 12
CDR3aa: CAISETDYEQYF
CDR3nt: TGTGCCATCAGTGAGACAGACTACGAGCAGTACTTC

d_gene: TRBD1
v_gene: TRBV6-4
j_gene: TRBJ2-2
len: 16
CDR3aa: CASSDLPGQGAGELFF
CDR3nt: TGTGCCAGCAGTGACTTACCGGGACAGGGGGCCGGGGAGCTGTTTTTT

d_gene: -
v_gene: TRBV7-2
j_gene: TRBJ2-3
len: 15
CDR3aa: CASSSMLVGEDTQYF
CDR3nt: TGTGCCAGCAGCTCAATGTTGGTAGGGGAAGATACGCAGTATTTT

d_gene: -
v_gene: TRBV11-2
j_gene: TRBJ1-6
len: 13
CDR3aa: CASSSLRNSPLHF
CDR3nt: TGTGCCAGCAGCTCCCTGAGGAATTCACCCCTCCACTTT

d_gene: -
v_gene: TRBV7-9
j_gene: TRBJ2-7
len: 16
CDR3aa: CASTIPQFGSSYEQYF
CDR3nt: TGTGCCAGCACCATCCCCCAGTTCGGGTCTTCCTACGAGCAGTACTTC

d_gene: TRBD2
v_gene: TRBV5-1
j_gene: TRBJ2-5
len: 15
CDR3aa: CASSLAGTSGETQYF
CDR3nt: TGCGCCAGCAGCTTGGCCGGGACTAGCGGTGAGACCCAGTACTTC

d_gene: -
v_gene: TRBV7-5
j_gene: TRBJ1-5
len: 17
CDR3aa: CVRSPGCGPQSNQPQHF
CDR3nt: TGTGTCAGAAGCCCCGGTTGCGGGCCTCAGAGCAATCAGCCCCAGCATTTT

d_gene: TRBD1
v_gene: TRBV6-1
j_gene: TRBJ2-7
len: 13
CDR3aa: CASKPGQSYEQYF
CDR3nt: TGTGCCAGCAAACCGGGACAGTCCTACGAGCAGTACTTC

d_gene: -
v_gene: TRBV6-6
j_gene: TRBJ2-2
len: 11
CDR3aa: CASSYHGELFF
CDR3nt: TGTGCCAGCAGTTACCACGGGGAGCTGTTTTTT

d_gene: -
v_gene: TRBV28
j_gene: TRBJ2-3
len: 11
CDR3aa: CASSLQDTQYF
CDR3nt: TGTGCCAGCAGTTTACAAGATACGCAGTATTTT

d_gene: -
v_gene: TRBV9
j_gene: TRBJ2-5
len: 13
CDR3aa: CASSGTEWETQYF
CDR3nt: TGTGCCAGCAGCGGGACAGAGTGGGAGACCCAGTACTTC

d_gene: -
v_gene: TRBV2
j_gene: TRBJ2-3
len: 15
CDR3aa: CASSDGKGDGDTQYF
CDR3nt: TGTGCCAGCAGTGATGGAAAGGGGGATGGGGATACGCAGTATTTT

d_gene: -
v_gene: TRBV6-1
j_gene: TRBJ1-1
len: 13
CDR3aa: CASSVQRDTEAFF
CDR3nt: TGTGCCAGCAGCGTACAGAGAGACACTGAAGCTTTCTTT

d_gene: -
v_gene: TRBV5-4
j_gene: TRBJ1-3
len: 14
CDR3aa: CASSTRTSGNTIYF
CDR3nt: TGTGCCAGCAGCACCAGAACCTCTGGAAACACCATATATTTT

d_gene: -
v_gene: TRBV9
j_gene: TRBJ1-5
len: 15
CDR3aa: CASSVTGKSNQPQHF
CDR3nt: TGTGCCAGCAGCGTAACAGGGAAGAGCAATCAGCCCCAGCATTTT

d_gene: TRBD2
v_gene: TRBV5-6
j_gene: TRBJ2-1
len: 15
CDR3aa: CASSYGLAVYNEQFF
CDR3nt: TGTGCCAGCAGCTATGGACTAGCGGTGTACAATGAGCAGTTCTTC

d_gene: -
v_gene: TRBV2
j_gene: TRBJ2-2
len: 15
CDR3aa: CASRPEGFGTGELFF
CDR3nt: TGTGCCAGCAGACCGGAGGGGTTCGGGACCGGGGAGCTGTTTTTT

d_gene: TRBD1
v_gene: TRBV11-3
j_gene: TRBJ1-1
len: 16
CDR3aa: CASSLFGRGQVAEAFF
CDR3nt: TGTGCCAGCAGCTTATTTGGCAGGGGGCAAGTGGCTGAAGCTTTCTTT

d_gene: -
v_gene: TRBV15
j_gene: TRBJ1-5
len: 17
CDR3aa: CATSRPATVQGRASQHF
CDR3nt: TGTGCCACCAGCAGACCCGCGACGGTCCAGGGCCGCGCCAGCCAGCATTTT

d_gene: TRBD2
v_gene: TRBV9
j_gene: TRBJ2-5
len: 14
CDR3aa: CASSAWGLQETQYF
CDR3nt: TGTGCCAGCAGCGCATGGGGACTACAAGAGACCCAGTACTTC

d_gene: -
v_gene: TRBV28
j_gene: TRBJ1-1
len: 14
CDR3aa: CASSLVYSSTEAFF
CDR3nt: TGTGCCAGCAGCCTGGTCTACAGTAGCACTGAAGCTTTCTTT

d_gene: -
v_gene: TRBV29-1
j_gene: TRBJ1-1
len: 15
CDR3aa: CSVDVANSPGTEAFF
CDR3nt: TGCAGCGTTGACGTGGCAAATTCGCCGGGCACTGAAGCTTTCTTT

d_gene: TRBD1
v_gene: TRBV7-3
j_gene: TRBJ2-7
len: 15
CDR3aa: CASSIFRDRAYEQYF
CDR3nt: TGTGCCAGCAGCATTTTCCGGGACAGGGCCTACGAGCAGTACTTC

d_gene: -
v_gene: TRBV11-3
j_gene: TRBJ2-5
len: 15
CDR3aa: CASSLTRVYQETQYF
CDR3nt: TGTGCCAGCAGCCTTACCAGGGTGTACCAAGAGACCCAGTACTTC

d_gene: TRBD2
v_gene: TRBV29-1
j_gene: TRBJ2-7
len: 15
CDR3aa: CSVEKAPAGAYEQYF
CDR3nt: TGCAGCGTTGAAAAGGCCCCAGCGGGAGCCTACGAGCAGTACTTC

d_gene: TRBD1
v_gene: TRBV11-2
j_gene: TRBJ1-5
len: 14
CDR3aa: CASSEDRADQPQHF
CDR3nt: TGTGCCAGCAGCGAGGACAGGGCCGATCAGCCCCAGCATTTT

d_gene: -
v_gene: TRBV4-2
j_gene: TRBJ2-7
len: 15
CDR3aa: CASSQHGNKGDEQYF
CDR3nt: TGTGCCAGCAGCCAGCATGGGAACAAGGGGGACGAGCAGTACTTC

d_gene: -
v_gene: TRBV5-4
j_gene: TRBJ2-7
len: 13
CDR3aa: CASSLDLASEQYF
CDR3nt: TGTGCCAGCAGCTTGGATCTAGCAAGCGAGCAGTACTTC

d_gene: -
v_gene: TRBV19
j_gene: TRBJ1-3
len: 14
CDR3aa: CASSLQVPGNTIYF
CDR3nt: TGTGCCAGTAGTTTACAGGTACCTGGAAACACCATATATTTT

d_gene: -
v_gene: TRBV7-9
j_gene: TRBJ1-3
len: 16
CDR3aa: CASSFLSEGTGNTIYF
CDR3nt: TGTGCCAGCAGCTTTCTGTCCGAGGGAACTGGAAACACCATATATTTT

d_gene: TRBD1
v_gene: TRBV25-1
j_gene: TRBJ2-7
len: 13
CDR3aa: CASSETGRYEQYF
CDR3nt: TGTGCCAGCAGTGAGACAGGGCGCTACGAGCAGTACTTC

d_gene: -
v_gene: TRBV19
j_gene: TRBJ1-5
len: 15
CDR3aa: CASRTTGGRNQPQHF
CDR3nt: TGTGCCAGTAGGACCACGGGGGGCCGCAATCAGCCCCAGCATTTT

d_gene: -
v_gene: TRBV5-5
j_gene: TRBJ2-1
len: 20
CDR3aa: CASSLTAGWTGVPEYNEQFF
CDR3nt: TGTGCCAGCAGTCTTACCGCGGGCTGGACGGGAGTCCCCGAGTACAATGAGCAGTTCTTC

d_gene: TRBD1
v_gene: TRBV28
j_gene: TRBJ1-3
len: 13
CDR3aa: CASRGTATNTIYF
CDR3nt: TGTGCCAGCAGGGGGACAGCCACGAACACCATATATTTT

d_gene: -
v_gene: TRBV7-2
j_gene: TRBJ2-7
len: 15
CDR3aa: CASSLVDRENYEQYF
CDR3nt: TGTGCCAGCAGCTTAGTCGATCGGGAGAACTACGAGCAGTACTTC

d_gene: -
v_gene: TRBV6-5
j_gene: TRBJ2-1
len: 14
CDR3aa: CASREQATYNEQFF
CDR3nt: TGTGCCAGCAGGGAACAGGCCACATACAATGAGCAGTTCTTC

d_gene: TRBD2
v_gene: TRBV5-1
j_gene: TRBJ2-5
len: 16
CDR3aa: CASSLAGGGPQETQYF
CDR3nt: TGCGCCAGCAGCTTGGCGGGAGGAGGTCCCCAAGAGACCCAGTACTTC

d_gene: -
v_gene: TRBV5-6
j_gene: TRBJ2-5
len: 13
CDR3aa: CASSLEQRETQYF
CDR3nt: TGTGCCAGCAGCTTGGAACAGCGGGAGACCCAGTACTTC

d_gene: -
v_gene: TRBV4-3
j_gene: TRBJ2-1
len: 13
CDR3aa: CASSQDVGVEQFF
CDR3nt: TGCGCCAGCAGCCAAGATGTCGGGGTAGAGCAGTTCTTC

d_gene: TRBD2
v_gene: TRBV7-2
j_gene: TRBJ2-1
len: 15
CDR3aa: CASSLGAGGPNEQFF
CDR3nt: TGTGCCAGCAGCTTAGGGGCGGGAGGTCCCAATGAGCAGTTCTTC

d_gene: TRBD2
v_gene: TRBV18
j_gene: TRBJ2-7
len: 14
CDR3aa: CASSGAGGSYEQYF
CDR3nt: TGTGCCAGCTCAGGGGCGGGGGGCTCCTACGAGCAGTACTTC

d_gene: -
v_gene: TRBV20-1
j_gene: TRBJ1-2
len: 10
CDR3aa: CSLRTYGYTF
CDR3nt: TGCAGCCTTAGGACTTATGGCTACACCTTC

d_gene: -
v_gene: TRBV25-1
j_gene: TRBJ1-5
len: 17
CDR3aa: CASSDSQAPYSNQPQHF
CDR3nt: TGTGCCAGCAGTGATTCCCAGGCTCCCTATAGCAATCAGCCCCAGCATTTT

d_gene: -
v_gene: TRBV6-6
j_gene: TRBJ1-3
len: 16
CDR3aa: CASSYSSRGSGNTIYF
CDR3nt: TGTGCCAGCAGTTACTCTTCGAGGGGGTCTGGAAACACCATATATTTT

d_gene: -
v_gene: TRBV4-3
j_gene: TRBJ1-1
len: 14
CDR3aa: CVSSRVQGDTEAFF
CDR3nt: TGCGTCAGCAGCCGCGTACAGGGAGACACTGAAGCTTTCTTT

d_gene: -
v_gene: TRBV27
j_gene: TRBJ1-2
len: 13
CDR3aa: CASGPGGGYGYTF
CDR3nt: TGTGCCAGCGGACCGGGCGGGGGGTATGGCTACACCTTC

d_gene: TRBD2
v_gene: TRBV19
j_gene: TRBJ2-7
len: 15
CDR3aa: CASSILKAGAYEQYF
CDR3nt: TGTGCCAGTAGTATTCTGAAAGCGGGGGCCTACGAGCAGTACTTC

d_gene: -
v_gene: TRBV9
j_gene: TRBJ2-3
len: 13
CDR3aa: CASSPVGANTQYF
CDR3nt: TGTGCCAGCAGCCCAGTAGGAGCGAATACGCAGTATTTT

d_gene: -
v_gene: TRBV28
j_gene: TRBJ1-5
len: 14
CDR3aa: CASKRLGGNQPQHF
CDR3nt: TGTGCCAGCAAGCGACTCGGTGGCAATCAGCCCCAGCATTTT

d_gene: -
v_gene: TRBV5-4
j_gene: TRBJ2-5
len: 17
CDR3aa: CASSLDGGRGGEETQYF
CDR3nt: TGTGCCAGCAGCTTGGATGGGGGCAGGGGAGGGGAAGAGACCCAGTACTTC

d_gene: TRBD1
v_gene: TRBV28
j_gene: TRBJ2-3
len: 15
CDR3aa: CASGTGTGVSDTQYF
CDR3nt: TGTGCCAGCGGGACCGGGACAGGGGTGTCAGATACGCAGTATTTT

d_gene: TRBD1
v_gene: TRBV5-1
j_gene: TRBJ2-7
len: 15
CDR3aa: CASRLALQGVYEQYF
CDR3nt: TGCGCCAGCAGATTGGCCTTACAGGGGGTTTACGAGCAGTACTTC